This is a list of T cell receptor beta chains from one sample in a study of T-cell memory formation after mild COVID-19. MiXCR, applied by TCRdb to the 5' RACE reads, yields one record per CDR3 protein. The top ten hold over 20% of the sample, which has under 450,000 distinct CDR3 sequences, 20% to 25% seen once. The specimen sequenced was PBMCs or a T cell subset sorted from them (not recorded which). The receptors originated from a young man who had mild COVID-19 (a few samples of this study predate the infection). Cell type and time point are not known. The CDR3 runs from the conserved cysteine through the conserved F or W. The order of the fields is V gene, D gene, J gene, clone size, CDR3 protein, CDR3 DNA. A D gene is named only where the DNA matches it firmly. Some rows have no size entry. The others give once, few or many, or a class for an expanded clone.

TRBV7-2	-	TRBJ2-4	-	CASSFGGGGIQYF	TGTGCCAGCAGCTTCGGTGGGGGCGGCATTCAGTACTTC
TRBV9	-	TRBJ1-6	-	CASSVGDGSGSLHF	TGTGCCAGCAGCGTAGGGGACGGATCAGGGTCTCTCCACTTT
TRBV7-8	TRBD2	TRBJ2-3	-	CAGQRGGTDTQYF	TGTGCCGGGCAGCGGGGGGGTACAGATACGCAGTATTTT
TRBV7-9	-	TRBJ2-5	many	CASSLGSGGRRWGQYF	TGTGCCAGCAGCTTGGGTAGCGGCGGCAGGCGATGGGGCCAGTACTTC
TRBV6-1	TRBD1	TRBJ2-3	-	CASSEGTGGVDTQYF	TGTGCCAGCAGTGAGGGAACAGGGGGAGTAGATACGCAGTATTTT
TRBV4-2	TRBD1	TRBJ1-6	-	CASSQELGQGAGPLHF	TGTGCCAGCAGCCAAGAGCTGGGACAGGGTGCGGGGCCCCTCCACTTT
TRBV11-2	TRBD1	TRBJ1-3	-	CASSDRGSGNTIYF	TGTGCCAGCAGCGACAGGGGCTCTGGAAACACCATATATTTT
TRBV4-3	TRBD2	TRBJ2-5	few	CASSQGREAGGETQYF	TGCGCCAGCAGCCAAGGGCGTGAGGCGGGGGGAGAGACCCAGTACTTC
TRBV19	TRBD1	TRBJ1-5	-	CASRSTGQPQHF	TGTGCCAGCCGCTCGACAGGGCAGCCCCAGCATTTT
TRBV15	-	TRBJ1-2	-	CATSEGDGVYGYTF	TGTGCCACCAGCGAAGGGGACGGGGTCTATGGCTACACCTTC
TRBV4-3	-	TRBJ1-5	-	CASSQVGGMGQPQHF	TGCGCCAGCAGCCAAGTCGGGGGTATGGGTCAGCCCCAGCATTTT
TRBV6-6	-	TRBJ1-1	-	CASSYSAEMNTEAFF	TGTGCCAGCAGTTATTCGGCAGAAATGAACACTGAAGCTTTCTTT
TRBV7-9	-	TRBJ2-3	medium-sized	CASSLVMEAGTDTQYF	TGTGCCAGCAGCTTAGTTATGGAGGCTGGCACAGATACGCAGTATTTT
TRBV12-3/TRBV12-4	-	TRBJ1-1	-	CASSLAWGDTEAFF	TGTGCCAGCAGTTTAGCGTGGGGGGACACTGAAGCTTTCTTT
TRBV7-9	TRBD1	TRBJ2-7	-	CASSPPWTGHIYEQYF	TGTGCCAGCAGCCCACCGTGGACAGGACACATCTACGAGCAGTACTTC
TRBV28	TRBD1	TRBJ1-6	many	CASSRDSNSPLHF	TGTGCCAGCAGTAGGGACAGCAATTCACCCCTCCACTTT
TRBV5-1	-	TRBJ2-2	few	CASSLDRGSGELFF	TGCGCCAGCAGCTTGGACCGCGGGTCGGGGGAGCTGTTTTTT
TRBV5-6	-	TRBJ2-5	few	CASSFSIKTQYF	TGTGCCAGCAGCTTTAGTATAAAGACCCAGTACTTC
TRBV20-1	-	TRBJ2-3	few	CSAPHQGSQYF	TGCAGTGCTCCACATCAGGGGTCGCAGTATTTT
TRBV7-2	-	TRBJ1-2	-	CASSLSWQSYGYTF	TGTGCCAGCAGCTTAAGCTGGCAGAGCTATGGCTACACCTTC
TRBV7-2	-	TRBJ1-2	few	CASSDQFYGYTF	TGTGCCAGCAGCGACCAGTTCTATGGCTACACCTTC
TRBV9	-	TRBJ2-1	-	CASSVAGHIYNEQFF	TGTGCCAGCAGCGTAGCTGGGCATATCTACAATGAGCAGTTCTTC
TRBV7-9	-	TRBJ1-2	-	CASSAGMSSRYTF	TGTGCCAGCAGCGCAGGGATGTCGAGTCGCTACACCTTC
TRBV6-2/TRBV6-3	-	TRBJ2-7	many	CASSRTMTEQYF	TGTGCCAGCAGTCGAACTATGACCGAGCAGTACTTC
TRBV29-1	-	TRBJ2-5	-	CSVSGNPLETQYF	TGCAGCGTTTCAGGCAACCCCTTGGAGACCCAGTACTTC
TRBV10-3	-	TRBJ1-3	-	CAISDLQGSGNTIYF	TGTGCCATCAGTGATTTGCAGGGATCTGGAAACACCATATATTTT
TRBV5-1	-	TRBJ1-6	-	CASSPSGRTLPLHF	TGCGCCAGCAGCCCCTCGGGTAGGACGTTGCCCCTCCACTTT
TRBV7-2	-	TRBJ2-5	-	CASSLLTARRVSTQYF	TGTGCCAGCAGCTTATTAACAGCTCGCCGTGTGAGTACCCAGTACTTC
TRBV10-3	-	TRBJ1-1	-	CAISLDGNTEAFF	TGTGCCATCAGCCTAGACGGGAACACTGAAGCTTTCTTT
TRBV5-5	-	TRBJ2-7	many	CASSRADYEQYF	TGTGCCAGCAGCCGGGCGGACTACGAGCAGTACTTC
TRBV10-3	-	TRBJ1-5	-	CASTRDSNQPQHF	TGTGCCTCCACCCGGGACAGCAATCAGCCCCAGCATTTT
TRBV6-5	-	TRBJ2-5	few	CASSYSGVQETQYF	TGTGCCAGCAGTTACTCCGGGGTGCAAGAGACCCAGTACTTC
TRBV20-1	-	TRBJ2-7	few	CSARDSGPEQYF	TGCAGTGCTAGAGATTCAGGACCCGAGCAGTACTTC
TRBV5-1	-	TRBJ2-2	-	CASSLIAGELFF	TGCGCCAGCAGCCTGATCGCCGGGGAGCTGTTTTTT
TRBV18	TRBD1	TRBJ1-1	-	CASSEGQGGTEAFF	TGTGCCAGCTCAGAGGGACAGGGAGGGACTGAAGCTTTCTTT
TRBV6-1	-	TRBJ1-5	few	CASGGQPQHF	TGTGCCAGCGGGGGGCAGCCCCAGCATTTT
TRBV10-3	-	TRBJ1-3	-	CAISTTLSGNTIYF	TGTGCCATCAGTACAACCCTCTCTGGAAACACCATATATTTT
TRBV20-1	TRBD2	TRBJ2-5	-	CSARGGSGSRETQYF	TGCAGTGCTAGAGGGGGTAGCGGGAGTAGAGAGACCCAGTACTTC
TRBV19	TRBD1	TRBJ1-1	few	CATIKDRGYTEAFF	TGTGCCACCATTAAAGACAGGGGGTACACTGAAGCTTTCTTT
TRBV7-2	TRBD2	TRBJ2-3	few	CASSFRTSWDTQYF	TGTGCCAGCAGCTTCAGGACTAGCTGGGATACGCAGTATTTT
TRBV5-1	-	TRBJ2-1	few	CASSPLRGNNEQFF	TGCGCCAGCAGCCCGCTTAGGGGAAACAATGAGCAGTTCTTC
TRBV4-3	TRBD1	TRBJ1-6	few	CASSQEQQGSPLHF	TGCGCCAGCAGCCAAGAGCAACAGGGGTCACCCCTCCACTTT
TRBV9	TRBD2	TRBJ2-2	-	CASSVGRGGPPGELFF	TGTGCCAGCAGCGTAGGACGGGGGGGGCCCCCCGGGGAGCTGTTTTTT
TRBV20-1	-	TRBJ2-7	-	CSARHESYEQYF	TGCAGTGCTAGACACGAATCCTACGAGCAGTACTTC
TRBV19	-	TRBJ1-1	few	CASSVNTGTEAFF	TGTGCCAGTAGTGTCAATACGGGGACTGAAGCTTTCTTT
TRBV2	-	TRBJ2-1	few	CASTISEQGQFF	TGTGCCAGCACGATTTCGGAACAAGGGCAGTTCTTC
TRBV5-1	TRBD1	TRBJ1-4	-	CASSMTGLAEKLFF	TGCGCCAGCAGCATGACAGGGTTAGCGGAAAAACTGTTTTTT
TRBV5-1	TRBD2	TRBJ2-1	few	CASSLAGGGQHEQFF	TGCGCCAGCAGCTTGGCCGGCGGGGGGCAGCATGAGCAGTTCTTC
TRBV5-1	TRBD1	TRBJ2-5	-	CASSLGTGLEETQYF	TGCGCCAGCAGCTTGGGGACAGGGTTGGAAGAGACCCAGTACTTC
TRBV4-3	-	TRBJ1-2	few	CASSQDGGFDGYTF	TGCGCCAGCAGCCAAGATGGAGGGTTCGATGGCTACACCTTC
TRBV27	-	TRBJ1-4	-	CASIDDGGLDEKLFF	TGTGCCAGCATCGATGACGGGGGGCTAGATGAAAAACTGTTTTTT
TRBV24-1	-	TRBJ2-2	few	CATSDFGYTGELFF	TGTGCCACCAGTGATTTCGGATACACCGGGGAGCTGTTTTTT
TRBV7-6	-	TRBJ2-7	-	CASSPRVGSDSSYEQYF	TGTGCCAGCAGCCCGCGTGTTGGCTCCGATAGCTCCTACGAGCAGTACTTC
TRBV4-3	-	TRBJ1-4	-	CASSQGTGTNEKLFF	TGCGCCAGCAGCCAAGGAACAGGAACTAATGAAAAACTGTTTTTT